Listed below are T cell receptor beta chains from one sample, sequenced in a study of blood T cell repertoires in COVID-19. The method was immunoSEQ multiplex PCR; TCRdb's version includes in-frame clones alone and lacks a portion of them. The sample holds roughly 150,000 clones, roughly 88% seen once. Sequencing was done on a sample of peripheral blood. Source of these receptors: a woman aged 45-65 years with acute or convalescent COVID-19. Both conserved end residues are part of each CDR3. Each record gives: clone size, J gene, D gene, V gene, CDR3 DNA, CDR3 protein. The D gene is left open where the match is weak. Clone sizes are given selectively: once, few, many, or a class where the clone is expanded.

few | TRBJ2-5 | . | TRBV6-5 | TGTGCCAGCAGTCGGGGACAAACTCAAGAGACCCAGTACTTC | CASSRGQTQETQYF
. | TRBJ2-1 | TRBD2 | TRBV18 | TGTGCCAGCTCACCTGCTAGCGGGGGGGTTGAGCAGTTCTTC | CASSPASGGVEQFF
once | TRBJ2-7 | . | TRBV14 | TGTGCCAGCAGCAGAAGCCCGTCTTCCTCCTACGAGCAGTACTTC | CASSRSPSSSYEQYF
. | TRBJ1-5 | . | TRBV21-1 | TGTGCCAGCAGCAAGAGGGAACAGAAAAATCAGCCCCAGCATTTT | CASSKREQKNQPQHF
. | TRBJ1-3 | TRBD1 | TRBV4-3 | TGCGCCAGTGGGACAGAGGAGGGAAACACCATATATTTT | CASGTEEGNTIYF
. | TRBJ1-1 | . | TRBV7-2 | TGTGCCAGCAGCTTAGGGGCCTCGGCTTTCTTT | CASSLGASAFF
. | TRBJ2-7 | TRBD1 | TRBV9 | TGTGCCAGCAGCGGGGGACAGGGTTTCAGCGAGCAGTACTTC | CASSGGQGFSEQYF
. | TRBJ2-7 | . | TRBV11-2 | TGTGCCAGCAGCTGGGGGGTAGCGGACTCCTACGAGCAGTACTTC | CASSWGVADSYEQYF
once | TRBJ1-1 | . | TRBV10-3 | TGTGCCATCAGTGAGTCTGGGAGGAACACTGAAGCTTTCTTT | CAISESGRNTEAFF
. | TRBJ1-2 | . | TRBV28 | TGTGCCAGCACCGCAGGGTCTGGCTATGGCTACACCTTC | CASTAGSGYGYTF
. | TRBJ1-4 | . | TRBV5-1 | TGCGCCAGCAGCTTGACGGGGATGAGAGAAAAACTGTTTTTT | CASSLTGMREKLFF
. | TRBJ2-5 | . | TRBV24-1 | TGTGCCACCAGTGATCCGCGGGACCCGAGGGGGACCCAGTACTTC | CATSDPRDPRGTQYF
. | TRBJ1-2 | TRBD1 | TRBV6-6 | TGTGCCAGCAGTTACCGGACAGGTGGAAACTATGGCTACACCTTC | CASSYRTGGNYGYTF
. | TRBJ2-3 | TRBD2 | TRBV11-2 | TGTGCCAGCAGCCCCGGGACTAGCGGGGGGGCAGATACGCAGTATTTT | CASSPGTSGGADTQYF
. | TRBJ2-3 | TRBD2 | TRBV3-1/TRBV3-2 | TGTGCCAGCAGCCCAGTGACGGATTCTAGCGGGAGGCGCACAGATACGCAGTATTTT | CASSPVTDSSGRRTDTQYF
. | TRBJ1-1 | . | TRBV18 | TGTGCCAGCTCGGCGGGGAGAAGCGCTGAAGCTTTCTTT | CASSAGRSAEAFF
. | TRBJ2-5 | TRBD2 | TRBV7-2 | TGTGCCAGCAGCTTGGCGGGACTAGCCCCCGAGACCCAGTACTTC | CASSLAGLAPETQYF